The 12 T cell receptor beta chains below all came from one sample that was sequenced in a study of CXCR3-negative and CXCR3-positive naive CD8 T cells. Study-wide results and caveats: Greater hydrophobicity was found in TRB CDR3s of CXCR3-positive naive cells than of CXCR3-negative naive cells.

All TRB cDNA libraries came from 5' RACE performed with UMI labels. Reanalyzing the 5' RACE reads, TCRdb keeps one entry per CDR3 protein, without DNA. The sample is made up of about 89,000 distinct CDR3 sequences, and the top ten hold less than 0.6% of it. Antigens of these TCRs are unknown. Sequencing input: naive CXCR3+ CD8+ T cells from blood. Documented subset: CD45RO-CCR7+CD27+CD95- naive CD8+ T cells expressing CXCR3 (TNR3+). The receptors shown here come from a human donor in good health. Some clones in this sample may be carry-over from other donors' samples.

V usage is TRBV4-1 and J usage is TRBJ2-7; TCRdb outputs TRBD1, but without DNA this stays unchecked. The germline CDR1 and CDR2 sequences are MGHRA and YSYEKL. This CDR3 region has 16 residues. This chain's CDR3 is CASSQVDRGTLYEQYF.

The rearrangement links TRBV28 to TRBJ2-7. Per the germline V gene, CDR1 is MDHEN and CDR2 is SYDVKM. This CDR3 has 12 amino acids. The CDR3 loop reads CASSRSPYEQYF.

The chain joins TRBV5-5 to TRBJ2-2. CDR1 is SGHKS and CDR2 is YYEKEE in the germline V gene (reference sequence). The CDR3 spans 15 residues. CDR3 residues: CASSLGQGETGELFF.

The rearrangement joins TRBV5-1 to TRBJ1-3. The CDR3 totals 15 residues. CDR1 and CDR2 (germline): SGHRS, YFSETQ. The CDR3 sequence is CASSPDAGSGNTIYF.

This CDR3 is CASSKAGGRNNSPLHF. The V call is TRBV12-3 or TRBV12-4, the J call TRBJ1-6; the D call from TCRdb, TRBD1, cannot be confirmed without DNA. The CDR3 has 16 amino acids.

The chain is built from TRBV30 and TRBJ2-1; TCRdb outputs TRBD1, but without DNA this stays unchecked. Per germline, CDR1 GTSNPN and CDR2 SVGIG (reference sequence). The CDR3 totals 13 residues. CDR3: CAWSTGVRGEQFF.

The rearrangement uses TRBV11-2 and TRBJ1-3. Germline V gene data show CDR1 as SGHAT and CDR2 as FQNNGV. The CDR3 covers 13 residues. CDR3 in amino acids: CASSLEGGNTIYF.

The V gene is TRBV10-1, the J gene TRBJ1-5; checking the TCRdb D call of TRBD1 is not possible without DNA. CDR1 is WNHNN and CDR2 is SYGVQD in the germline V gene (reference sequence). This CDR3 comprises 20 residues. CDR3 loop: CASSEPDKGQGAFEGQPQHF.

The chain combines TRBV28 with TRBJ1-1; TCRdb gives TRBD1 as the D gene, but with no DNA this cannot be confirmed. The CDR3 sequence is 12 residues long. Per germline, CDR1 MDHEN and CDR2 SYDVKM. Here the CDR3 reads CASSFRGGETFF.

The chain has TRBV7-9 and TRBJ2-5. This CDR3 region has 14 residues. The V gene's germline CDR1 is SEHNR and CDR2 FQNEAQ (reference sequence). CDR3: CASSIRQAQETQYF.

The gene calls are TRBV19 and TRBJ2-7. Germline V lookup: CDR1 LNHDA, CDR2 SQIVND (reference sequence). The CDR3 totals 14 residues. CDR3 protein: CASSMWGTTYEQYF. The full variable domain, rest sourced from reference TRBV19 and TRBJ2-7, is DGGITQSPKYLFRKEGQNVTLSCEQNLNHDAMYWYRQDPGQGLRLIYYSQIVNDFQKGDIAEGYSVSREKKESFPLTVTSAQKNPTAFYLCASSMWGTTYEQYFGPGTRLTVT.

V usage is TRBV29-1 and J usage is TRBJ2-7. Germline CDR1 is SQVTM and CDR2 is ANQGSEA. This CDR3 is 13 amino acids long. CDR3: CSVEMDSSYEQYF.